These T cell receptor beta chains were read from a single sample in a study of blood T cell repertoires in COVID-19. Measured with immunoSEQ multiplex PCR; TCRdb has only the in-frame clones, and not every one. The sample contains a few hundred thousand clones, about four fifths of which appear only once. What was sequenced was peripheral blood. The source is a woman aged 18-29 years with acute or convalescent COVID-19. CDR3s include the opening cysteine and the closing phenylalanine or tryptophan. D genes are given only for firm matches. Expanded clones get a size class; other rows say once, few or many, or leave the size out.

j_call clone_size v_call cdr3_length d_call cdr3_nt cdr3_aa
TRBJ2-3 once TRBV7-3 14 TRBD2 TGTGCCAGCAGCCCCCCCGCTAGCGGAGATACGCAGTATTTT CASSPPASGDTQYF
TRBJ2-5 - TRBV5-1 16 TRBD2 TGCGCCAGCAGCCCCCTTTTGGGCGCGGGAGAAGAGACCCAGTACTTC CASSPLLGAGEETQYF
TRBJ2-1 - TRBV28 18 - TGTGCCAGCAGTTTTTACTGGCGGAGGGGACGGTCCTACAATGAGCAGTTCTTC CASSFYWRRGRSYNEQFF
TRBJ2-5 - TRBV5-1 17 TRBD2 TGCGCCAGCGCAGGGGGGCTAGCGGGAGTCGGCGGAGAGACCCAGTACTTC CASAGGLAGVGGETQYF
TRBJ2-1 - TRBV7-9 15 - TGTGCCAGCAGCTTCAGGGTTCTCTCCTACAATGAGCAGTTCTTC CASSFRVLSYNEQFF
TRBJ1-2 - TRBV6-5 12 - TGTGCCAGCACGGGATTTAAAAATGGCTACACCTTC CASTGFKNGYTF
TRBJ1-2 - TRBV28 11 - TGTGCCAGCAGTTCAGGAGGGAGCTACACCTTC CASSSGGSYTF
TRBJ2-2 - TRBV6-5 14 - TGTGCCAGCAAGAGGGTGAGGAACACCGGGGAGCTGTTTTTT CASKRVRNTGELFF
TRBJ2-2 - TRBV28 18 TRBD2 TGTGCCAGCAGACGGACTAGCGGGAGGGCCTGGGACACCGGGGAGCTGTTTTTT CASRRTSGRAWDTGELFF
TRBJ1-2 - TRBV2 13 TRBD1 TGTGCCAGCAGTCAACAGGGGTTCTATGGCTACACCTTC CASSQQGFYGYTF
TRBJ1-1 - TRBV4-2 15 - TGTGCCAGCAGCCCTCCTCCTGCCCCAGGGTCTGAAGCTTTCTTT CASSPPPAPGSEAFF
TRBJ2-1 - TRBV7-3 15 TRBD2 TGTGCCAGCAGCACCGGGACTAGCTCCTACAATGAGCAGTTCTTC CASSTGTSSYNEQFF
TRBJ2-2 - TRBV4-3 16 TRBD2 TGCGCCAGCAGCCAGTTACTAGCGATTGACACCGGGGAGCTGTTTTTT CASSQLLAIDTGELFF
TRBJ1-4 - TRBV28 13 - TGTGCCAGCAGTTTAGGGGCATGGGAAAAACTGTTTTTT CASSLGAWEKLFF
TRBJ2-1 - TRBV5-1 15 TRBD2 TGCGCCAGCAGCGAGGGACTAGCGGGAGTCAATGAGCAGTTCTTC CASSEGLAGVNEQFF
TRBJ1-2 - TRBV30 13 - TGTGCCTGGTCCAAGTGGGCAGGTTCGGGCTACACCTTC CAWSKWAGSGYTF
TRBJ1-2 - TRBV6-5 15 - TGTGCCAGCAGTTACTCACGGACAGTTTCCTATGGCTACACCTTC CASSYSRTVSYGYTF
TRBJ1-2 - TRBV4-3 16 - TGCGCCAGCAGCCAAGAGATCACAACAGGACCCTATGGCTACACCTTC CASSQEITTGPYGYTF
TRBJ2-6 - TRBV28 15 TRBD1 TGTGCCACCGGACAGGGAAGCTCTGGGGCCAACGTCCTGACTTTC CATGQGSSGANVLTF
TRBJ1-2 once TRBV27 13 TRBD1 TGTGCCAGCAGCGATACCGACAGGGATGGCTACACCTTC CASSDTDRDGYTF
TRBJ2-5 - TRBV28 14 - TGTGCCAGCAGCCCCGGGACTTTTCAAGAGACCCAGTACTTC CASSPGTFQETQYF
TRBJ1-3 - TRBV27 16 TRBD1 TGTGCCAGCAGTGGGACAGGCCGCAGCTCTGGAAACACCATATATTTT CASSGTGRSSGNTIYF
TRBJ2-7 few TRBV10-3 16 TRBD1 TGTGCCATCAGGTCGGGGACGGGACAGGGGCCCTACGAGCAGTACTTC CAIRSGTGQGPYEQYF
TRBJ1-1 once TRBV6-5 15 TRBD1 TGTGCCAGCAGTTGGGCCCCAGGGGGCCGGACTGAAGCTTTCTTT CASSWAPGGRTEAFF
TRBJ1-1 - TRBV28 15 TRBD1 TGTGCCAGCAGTTTATCGTCGAGGACAGGGATTGAAGCTTTCTTT CASSLSSRTGIEAFF
TRBJ2-5 - TRBV6-2/TRBV6-3 14 TRBD1 TGTGCCAGCAGTTACTGGGACAGGGGAGAGACCCAGTACTTC CASSYWDRGETQYF
TRBJ2-1 - TRBV27 14 - TGTGCCAGCAGTTCGACTAGCTCCTACAATGAGCAGTTCTTC CASSSTSSYNEQFF
TRBJ1-3 - TRBV2 14 - TGTGCCAGTCAAGGAGTGATCTCTGGAAACACCATATATTTT CASQGVISGNTIYF
TRBJ2-2 - TRBV6-1 12 - TGTGCCAGCAGTGAAGATTTCAGGGAGCTGTTTTTT CASSEDFRELFF
TRBJ2-7 few TRBV3-1/TRBV3-2 16 TRBD2 TGTGCCAGCAGCCGAGGGACTAGCGGGACCTCCTACGAGCAGTACTTC CASSRGTSGTSYEQYF
TRBJ2-2 - TRBV27 14 TRBD2 TGTGCCAGCGGGGAGGCTACCGGGAGGGGGGAGCTGTTTTTT CASGEATGRGELFF
TRBJ2-5 - TRBV6-2/TRBV6-3 16 - TGTGCCAGCAGTACCCCCGGTACGCCTCACCAAGAGACCCAGTACTTC CASSTPGTPHQETQYF
TRBJ2-1 - TRBV9 16 TRBD2 TGTGCCAGCAGCGTAGGGGGACTAGCGGGAGACAATGAGCAGTTCTTC CASSVGGLAGDNEQFF
TRBJ1-5 once TRBV10-3 15 - TGTGCCATCAGTGAGTCGACAGATAGCAATCAGCCCCAGCATTTT CAISESTDSNQPQHF
TRBJ2-7 - TRBV7-9 13 TRBD2 TGTGCCAGCCGCCCAGACACGGGAGGCCAGCAGTACTTC CASRPDTGGQQYF
TRBJ1-2 once TRBV21-1 14 - TGTGCCAGCAGCAAACAGGGCCGGAACTATGGCTACACCTTC CASSKQGRNYGYTF
TRBJ2-7 - TRBV6-5 14 TRBD2 TGTGCCAGCAGGTTGGGACTAGCAGAATACGAGCAGTACTTC CASRLGLAEYEQYF
TRBJ1-1 - TRBV13 14 TRBD1 TGTGCCAGCAGCGCTGACAGGGGCGGCACTGAAGCTTTCTTT CASSADRGGTEAFF
TRBJ1-1 - TRBV5-1 16 - TGCGCCAGCAGCTTGGCACAGGGCTTATTGAACACTGAAGCTTTCTTT CASSLAQGLLNTEAFF
TRBJ1-6 once TRBV14 18 - TGTGCCAGCAGCCAAGTTCAGTGGACCCCCAGGGATAATTCACCCCTCCACTTT CASSQVQWTPRDNSPLHF
TRBJ2-1 - TRBV4-3 15 TRBD2 TGCGCCAGCAGCCAAGAAGCGGGAGTCGTCAATGAGCAGTTCTTC CASSQEAGVVNEQFF
TRBJ2-7 - TRBV19 14 - TGTGCCAGTAGTATATTAGCAGGGCCCTACGAGCAGTACTTC CASSILAGPYEQYF
TRBJ1-3 - TRBV15 17 - TGTGCCACCAGCAGAGGGGCAGGGGAATACTCTGGAAACACCATATATTTT CATSRGAGEYSGNTIYF
TRBJ2-3 once TRBV10-1 20 TRBD2 TGCGCCAGCAGTGAGCCTAAACTAGCGGGAGCCGACCATCCCACAGATACGCAGTATTTT CASSEPKLAGADHPTDTQYF
TRBJ1-6 few TRBV6-2/TRBV6-3 12 - TGTGCCAGCAGCGAACAATATTCACCCCTCCACTTT CASSEQYSPLHF
TRBJ1-1 few TRBV18 17 TRBD1 TGTGCCAGCTCACCCCGGGACAGCGCAGAATTGAACACTGAAGCTTTCTTT CASSPRDSAELNTEAFF
TRBJ1-1 - TRBV30 14 - TGTGCCTGGAGCGGTTGGCGGTCTTACACTGAAGCTTTCTTT CAWSGWRSYTEAFF